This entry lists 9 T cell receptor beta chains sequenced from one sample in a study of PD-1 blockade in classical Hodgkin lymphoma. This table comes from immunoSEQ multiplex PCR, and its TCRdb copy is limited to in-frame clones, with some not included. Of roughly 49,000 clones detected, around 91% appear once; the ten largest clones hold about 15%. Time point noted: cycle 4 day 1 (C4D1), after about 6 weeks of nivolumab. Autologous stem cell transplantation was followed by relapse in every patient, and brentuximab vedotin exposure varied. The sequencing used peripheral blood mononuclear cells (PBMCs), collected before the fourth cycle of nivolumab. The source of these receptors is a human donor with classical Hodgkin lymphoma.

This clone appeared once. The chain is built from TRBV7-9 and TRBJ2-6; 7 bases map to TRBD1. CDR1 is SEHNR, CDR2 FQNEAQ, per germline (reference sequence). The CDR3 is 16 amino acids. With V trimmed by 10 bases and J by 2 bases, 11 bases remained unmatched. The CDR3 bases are TGTGCCACCTATCCCGGGACAGTTGCTGGGGCCAACGTCCTGACTTTC. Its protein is CATYPGTVAGANVLTF.

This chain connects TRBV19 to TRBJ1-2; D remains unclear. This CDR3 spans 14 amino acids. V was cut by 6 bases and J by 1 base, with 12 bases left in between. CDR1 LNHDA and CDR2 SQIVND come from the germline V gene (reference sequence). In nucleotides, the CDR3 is TGTGCCAGTAGCCCTCGCACAGTTAACTATGGCTACACCTTC. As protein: CASSPRTVNYGYTF. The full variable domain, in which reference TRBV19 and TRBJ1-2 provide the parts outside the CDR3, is DGGITQSPKYLFRKEGQNVTLSCEQNLNHDAMYWYRQDPGQGLRLIYYSQIVNDFQKGDIAEGYSVSREKKESFPLTVTSAQKNPTAFYLCASSPRTVNYGYTFGSGTRLTVV.

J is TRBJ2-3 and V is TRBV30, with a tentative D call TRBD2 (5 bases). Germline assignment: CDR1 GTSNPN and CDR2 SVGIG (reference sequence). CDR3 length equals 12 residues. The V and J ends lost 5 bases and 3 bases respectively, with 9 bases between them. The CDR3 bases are TGTGCCTGGTCCCCGGGAACAGATACGCAGTATTTT. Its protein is CAWSPGTDTQYF.

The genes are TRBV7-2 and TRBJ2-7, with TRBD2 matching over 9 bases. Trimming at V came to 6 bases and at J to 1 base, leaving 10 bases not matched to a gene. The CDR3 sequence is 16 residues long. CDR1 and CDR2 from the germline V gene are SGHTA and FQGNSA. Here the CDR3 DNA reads TGTGCCAGCAGGCTCATGGGGAGCGGGGGGTCCTACGAGCAGTACTTC. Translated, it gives CASRLMGSGGSYEQYF.

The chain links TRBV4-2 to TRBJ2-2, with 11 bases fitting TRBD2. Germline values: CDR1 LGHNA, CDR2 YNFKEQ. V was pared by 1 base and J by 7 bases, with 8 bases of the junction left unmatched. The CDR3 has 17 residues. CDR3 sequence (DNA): TGTGCCAGCAGCCAAGCAATAGCGGGAGGGCCGGGCGGGGAGCTGTTTTTT. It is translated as CASSQAIAGGPGGELFF.

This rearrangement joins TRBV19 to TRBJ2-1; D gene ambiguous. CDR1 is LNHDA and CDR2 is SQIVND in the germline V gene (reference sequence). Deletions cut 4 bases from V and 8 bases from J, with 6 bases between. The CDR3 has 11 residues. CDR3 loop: CASSTPHEQFF. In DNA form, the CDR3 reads TGTGCCAGTAGTACCCCCCATGAGCAGTTCTTC. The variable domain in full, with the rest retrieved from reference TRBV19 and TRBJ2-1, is DGGITQSPKYLFRKEGQNVTLSCEQNLNHDAMYWYRQDPGQGLRLIYYSQIVNDFQKGDIAEGYSVSREKKESFPLTVTSAQKNPTAFYLCASSTPHEQFFGPGTRLTVL.

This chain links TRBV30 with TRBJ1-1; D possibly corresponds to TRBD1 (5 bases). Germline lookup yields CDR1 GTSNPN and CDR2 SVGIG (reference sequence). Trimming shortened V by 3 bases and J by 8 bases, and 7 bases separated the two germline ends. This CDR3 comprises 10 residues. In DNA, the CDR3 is TGTGCCTGGAGAGGGGCGGAAGCTTTCTTT. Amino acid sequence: CAWRGAEAFF.

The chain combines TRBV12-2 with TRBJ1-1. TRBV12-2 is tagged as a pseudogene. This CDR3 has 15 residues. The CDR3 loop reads CASRFPREMNTEAFF. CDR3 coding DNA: TGTGCAAGTCGCTTTCCCAGGGAGATGAACACTGAAGCTTTCTTT.

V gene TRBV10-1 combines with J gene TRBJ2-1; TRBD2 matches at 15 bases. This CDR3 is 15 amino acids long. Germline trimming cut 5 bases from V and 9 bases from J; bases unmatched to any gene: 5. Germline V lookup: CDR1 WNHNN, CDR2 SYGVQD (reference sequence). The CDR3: CASSLGTSGRIEQFF. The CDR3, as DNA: TGCGCCAGCAGTTTGGGGACTAGCGGGAGGATTGAGCAGTTCTTC.